The next 24 T cell receptor beta chains were all read from a single sample in a study of shared clonotypes between healthy human individuals. The naive CD8 fraction comprised CD45RO-negative cells positively selected for CCR7 and excluded terminally differentiated effector memory CD45RA+ cells. Clones were sequenced by immunoSEQ multiplex PCR, and TCRdb holds only the in-frame ones, with some missing. The data hold some 2.1 million clones, with about 94% observed a single time. The sample consisted of naive CD8+ T cells sorted from blood. Every receptor here comes from a man aged 18 to 29 in good health.

This clone was seen a single time. This chain joins TRBV2 and TRBJ2-2; D may be TRBD1 (5 bases). Germline-derived CDR1 and CDR2 are SNHLY and FYNNEI. Between the trimmed V and J ends, which lost 7 bases and 0 bases, there was a span of 9 bases. The length of the CDR3 is 14 residues. CDR3 bases: TGTGCCAGCATCAGGGAAACGAACACCGGGGAGCTGTTTTTT. As protein: CASIRETNTGELFF.

This clone was detected once. V gene TRBV11-2 combines with J gene TRBJ2-5, with 9 bases lining up with TRBD1. The germline CDR1 and CDR2 sequences are SGHAT and FQNNGV. This CDR3 contains 14 residues. The trim removed 2 bases at V and 5 bases at J, leaving 3 bases unmatched. The CDR3 loop is CASSLTGGEETQYF. DNA for the CDR3: TGTGCCAGCAGCTTAACAGGGGGCGAGGAGACCCAGTACTTC.

V is TRBV15 and J is TRBJ2-7, with 7 nucleotides matching TRBD1. With V trimmed by 4 bases and J by 2 bases, 5 bases remained unmatched. The CDR3 sequence is 14 residues long. Looked up from germline, CDR1 is LNHNV and CDR2 is YYDKDF (reference sequence). The CDR3 loop is CATSIGTDTYEQYF. CDR3 nucleotide sequence: TGTGCCACCAGCATCGGGACAGATACCTACGAGCAGTACTTC.

The chain uses TRBV6-5 and TRBJ2-1; the D is unclear. Germline lookup yields CDR1 MNHEY and CDR2 SVGAGI. V was cut by 2 bases and J by 7 bases, with 12 bases left in between. The CDR3 loop spans 14 amino acids. CDR3: CASSYTTGGNEQFF. CDR3 nucleotide sequence: TGTGCCAGCAGTTACACGACTGGTGGGAATGAGCAGTTCTTC.

J is TRBJ2-7 and V is TRBV4-1; D gene ambiguous. Germline CDR1 is MGHRA and CDR2 is YSYEKL. This CDR3 spans 14 amino acids. Trimming removed 0 bases at V and 5 bases at J, with 11 bases between. Here the CDR3 reads CASSQDVVGNEQYF. The CDR3 DNA follows: TGCGCCAGCAGCCAAGATGTAGTAGGGAACGAGCAGTACTTC.

This clone was recorded once. This chain links TRBV6-8 with TRBJ1-5, with a possible D match to TRBD1 (5 bases). Per the germline V gene, CDR1 is MNHGY and CDR2 is SAAAGT. V was pared by 6 bases and J by 3 bases, with 15 bases between. The CDR3 length is 15 residues. The CDR3 nucleotides are TGTGCCAGCAGCTCGAGGGACCTCATCAATCAGCCCCAGCATTTT. Its translation is CASSSRDLINQPQHF.

The chain combines TRBV4-1 with TRBJ2-1, with 7 bases lining up with TRBD2. Germline V CDR1 and CDR2: MGHRA, YSYEKL. The J segment lost 3 bases and the V segment lost 0 bases, leaving 8 bases of the junction unmatched. The length of the CDR3 is 17 residues. As DNA, the CDR3 is TGCGCCAGCAGCCAAGACCACATGAGCGGGGACTACAATGAGCAGTTCTTC. Translating gives CASSQDHMSGDYNEQFF.

This rearrangement joins TRBV27 to TRBJ1-1; a weak D match, TRBD1 (5 bases). Germline loops: CDR1 MNHEY, CDR2 SMNVEV (reference sequence). The CDR3 is 15 amino acids. V shed 0 bases and J shed 5 bases, with 13 bases lying between them. CDR3 sequence reads: CASSLSPGGATEAFF. The CDR3, as DNA: TGTGCCAGCAGTTTATCCCCGGGAGGGGCTACTGAAGCTTTCTTT.

The rearrangement joins TRBV19 to TRBJ1-2; D not resolved. This CDR3 is built from 13 residues. Trimming shortened V by 4 bases and J by 8 bases, and 14 bases separated the two germline ends. CDR1 is LNHDA and CDR2 is SQIVND in the germline V gene (reference sequence). In DNA form, the CDR3 reads TGTGCCAGTAGTACAGTCTTATACGACGGCTACACCTTC. This translates into CASSTVLYDGYTF.

The V gene is TRBV7-9, the J gene TRBJ1-4, with 9 bases that match TRBD1. The CDR3 has 15 amino acids. Germline CDR1 and CDR2: SEHNR and FQNEAQ (reference sequence). The V and J ends lost 5 bases and 5 bases, in that order; junction bases with no gene match: 6. The CDR3 DNA reads as TGTGCCAGCAGCGACCCGGGACAGGGAAATGAAAAACTGTTTTTT. Its protein is CASSDPGQGNEKLFF.

This chain connects TRBV4-1 to TRBJ1-2; 8 nucleotides agree with TRBD1. CDR1 is MGHRA, CDR2 YSYEKL, per germline. J gave up 3 bases and V 4 bases, and 7 bases lay outside the gene matches. The CDR3 sequence is 15 residues long. This CDR3 is CASSPHPGQDYGYTF. CDR3 DNA: TGCGCCAGCAGCCCCCACCCGGGACAGGACTATGGCTACACCTTC.

There are a few counts of this clone. This rearrangement joins TRBV2 to TRBJ1-2; no firm D call. The germline V and J ends were trimmed by 4 bases and 1 base, with 10 bases remaining between them. CDR3 size: 14 residues. CDR1 is SNHLY and CDR2 is FYNNEI in the germline V gene. In nucleotides, the CDR3 is TGTGCCAGCAGTGTGGCCGCCCTTAACTATGGCTACACCTTC. Its protein product is CASSVAALNYGYTF. Looking up the rest from reference TRBV2 and TRBJ1-2 gives the full variable domain: EPEVTQTPSHQVTQMGQEVILRCVPISNHLYFYWYRQILGQKVEFLVSFYNNEISEKSEIFDDQFSVERPDGSNFTLKIRSTKLEDSAMYFCASSVAALNYGYTFGSGTRLTVV.

The rearrangement uses TRBV4-1 and TRBJ1-4; D remains ambiguous. V gave up 0 bases and J gave up 6 bases, with 8 bases separating them. The V gene's germline CDR1 is MGHRA and CDR2 YSYEKL. The CDR3 runs 14 residues. The CDR3 loop reads CASSQDGEDEKLFF. The CDR3 bases are TGCGCCAGCAGCCAAGACGGGGAAGATGAAAAACTGTTTTTT.

The chain joins TRBV11-2 to TRBJ2-3; D gene uncertain. CDR3 length: 13 amino acids. V was pared by 5 bases and J by 3 bases, with 9 bases between. The germline V gene encodes CDR1 SGHAT and CDR2 FQNNGV. CDR3: CASSPDGTDTQYF. The CDR3 DNA reads as TGTGCCAGCAGCCCGGACGGGACAGATACGCAGTATTTT.

The V and J genes are TRBV6-5 and TRBJ1-1, with D unresolved. The germline V gene encodes CDR1 MNHEY and CDR2 SVGAGI. Trimming shortened V by 6 bases and J by 3 bases, and 11 bases separated the two germline ends. There are 13 residues in the CDR3. The CDR3 DNA follows: TGTGCCAGCAGGATGGGGATTTACACTGAAGCTTTCTTT. The encoded protein is CASRMGIYTEAFF.

The chain joins TRBV13 to TRBJ2-3; D could derive from TRBD1 or TRBD2 (5 bases each). The CDR3 extends over 14 amino acids. Per the germline V gene, CDR1 is PRHDT and CDR2 is FYEKMQ (reference sequence). With 7 bases removed from V and 2 bases from J, the gap between germline ends came to 13 bases. The CDR3 sequence is CASTEGRSTDTQYF. The CDR3 DNA follows: TGTGCCAGCACCGAGGGGCGATCCACAGATACGCAGTATTTT.

This clone is a singleton in its sample. The chain has TRBV4-1 and TRBJ2-7; D ambiguous. The CDR3 contains 17 residues. The V end was cut by 0 bases, the J end by 0 bases, with 15 bases between. CDR1 and CDR2 from the germline V gene are MGHRA and YSYEKL. CDR3 region: CASSQDPLTLLSYEQYF. The CDR3 DNA is TGCGCCAGCAGCCAAGATCCCCTGACTCTTCTCTCCTACGAGCAGTACTTC.

Comment on this clone: Germline and junction disagree at one end, which may indicate a read error. The J gene is TRBJ2-5, the V gene TRBV5-4; D unresolved. The CDR3 is 12 amino acids. CDR1 SGHNT and CDR2 YYREEE come from the germline V gene (reference sequence). This CDR3 reads CASTLTGETQYF. The CDR3 coding sequence is TGTGCCAGCACCTTGACGGGAGAGACCCAGTACTTC.

This chain uses TRBV2 with TRBJ1-4; no firm D call. This CDR3 comprises 15 residues. The V end lost 6 bases, the J end lost 6 bases, and 17 bases lay between the germline ends. Per the germline V gene, CDR1 is SNHLY and CDR2 is FYNNEI. The CDR3 is CASSVGTNWHEKLFF. CDR3 sequence (DNA): TGTGCCAGCAGCGTCGGCACGAATTGGCATGAAAAACTGTTTTTT.

The rearrangement links TRBV4-1 to TRBJ2-2, with 9 bases that match TRBD1. Per the germline V gene, CDR1 is MGHRA and CDR2 is YSYEKL. The CDR3 runs 15 residues. Trimming took 4 bases from V and 5 from J; bases not matched to a gene: 5. The CDR3, as DNA: TGCGCCAGCAGCCCCGGGACAGGGATAACCGGGGAGCTGTTTTTT. As protein: CASSPGTGITGELFF.

The gene calls are TRBV6-9 and TRBJ1-5; no clear D. V dropped 8 bases and J dropped 10 bases, with 15 bases sitting between them. The CDR3 length is 12 residues. Germline CDR1 is MNHGY and CDR2 is SVAAGI. The DNA of the CDR3 is TGTGCCAGCCCCCCCCCGTTCGGACCCCAGCATTTT. Amino acid sequence: CASPPPFGPQHF.

J is TRBJ2-7 and V is TRBV7-9; TRBD1 agrees at 9 bases. CDR3 length: 15 residues. V dropped 3 bases and J dropped 9; count of bases not matched to a gene: 12. Germline lookup yields CDR1 SEHNR and CDR2 FQNEAQ (reference sequence). CDR3 coding DNA: TGTGCCAGCAGCTTGGGACAGGGATTTCCCCTCTGGCAGTACTTC. Protein sequence: CASSLGQGFPLWQYF. The full variable domain, with the rest looked up from reference TRBV7-9 and TRBJ2-7, is DTGVSQNPRHKITKRGQNVTFRCDPISEHNRLYWYRQTLGQGPEFLTYFQNEAQLEKSRLLSDRFSAERPKGSFSTLEIQRTEQGDSAMYLCASSLGQGFPLWQYFGPGTRLTVT.

As to this clone: Within the sample, other DNA sequences also encode this same CDR3. This sequence joins TRBV13 and TRBJ1-3; D uncertain. V lost 1 base and J 0 bases, leaving 1 base between the germline ends. This CDR3 is 13 amino acids long. Per germline, CDR1 PRHDT and CDR2 FYEKMQ (reference sequence). CDR3 bases: TGTGCCAGCAGCTTAGACTCTGGAAACACCATATATTTT. Protein sequence: CASSLDSGNTIYF.

On this clone: This sample includes further DNA sequences coding for the same CDR3. This chain connects TRBV7-9 to TRBJ1-4, with D possibly being TRBD1 (5 bases). With 1 base removed from V and 3 bases from J, the gap between germline ends came to 6 bases. There are 14 residues in the CDR3. Germline V gives CDR1 SEHNR, CDR2 FQNEAQ (reference sequence). CDR3 amino acids: CASSLEGANEKLFF. CDR3 DNA sequence: TGTGCCAGCAGCTTAGAAGGGGCTAATGAAAAACTGTTTTTT.